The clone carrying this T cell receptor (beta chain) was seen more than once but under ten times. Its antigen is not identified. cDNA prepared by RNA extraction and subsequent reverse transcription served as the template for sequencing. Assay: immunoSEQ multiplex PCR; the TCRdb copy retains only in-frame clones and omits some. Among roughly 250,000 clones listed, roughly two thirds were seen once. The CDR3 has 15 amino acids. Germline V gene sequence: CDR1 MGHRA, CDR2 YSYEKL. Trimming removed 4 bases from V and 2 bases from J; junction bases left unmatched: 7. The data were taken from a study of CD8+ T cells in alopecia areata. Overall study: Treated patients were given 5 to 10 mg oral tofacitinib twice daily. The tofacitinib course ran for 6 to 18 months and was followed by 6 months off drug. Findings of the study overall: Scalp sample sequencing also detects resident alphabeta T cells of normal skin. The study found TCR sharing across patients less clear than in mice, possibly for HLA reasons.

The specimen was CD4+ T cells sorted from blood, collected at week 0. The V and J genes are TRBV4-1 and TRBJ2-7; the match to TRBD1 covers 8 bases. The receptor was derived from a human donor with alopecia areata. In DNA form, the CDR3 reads TGCGCCAGCAGCCCCCCCGGACAGGGAACCTACGAGCAGTACTTC. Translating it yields CASSPPGQGTYEQYF.